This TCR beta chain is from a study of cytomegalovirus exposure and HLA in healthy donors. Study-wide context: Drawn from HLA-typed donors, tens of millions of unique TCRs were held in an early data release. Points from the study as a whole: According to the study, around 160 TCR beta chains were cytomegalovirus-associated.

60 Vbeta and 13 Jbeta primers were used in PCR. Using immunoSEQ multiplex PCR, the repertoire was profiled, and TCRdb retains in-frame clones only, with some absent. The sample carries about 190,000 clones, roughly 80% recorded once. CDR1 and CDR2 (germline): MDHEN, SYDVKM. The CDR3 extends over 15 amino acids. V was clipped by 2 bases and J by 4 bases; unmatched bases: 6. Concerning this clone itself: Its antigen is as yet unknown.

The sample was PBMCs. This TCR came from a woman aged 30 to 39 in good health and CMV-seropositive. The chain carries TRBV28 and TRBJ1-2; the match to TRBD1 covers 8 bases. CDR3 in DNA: TGTGCCAGCAGTTTAGGACAGGGCCTCTTCTATGGCTACACCTTC. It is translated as CASSLGQGLFYGYTF.